This TCR beta chain emerged from a study of blood T cell repertoires in COVID-19. Whole-study context: Acute and convalescent COVID-19 samples came from the United States, Italy and Spain.

The assay was immunoSEQ multiplex PCR, and TCRdb's table has in-frame clones only and misses some. The data show over 60,000 clones, with about 92% seen just once and 0.4% to 0.55% held by the top ten. V gave up 4 bases and J gave up 4 bases; unmatched junction bases: 8. CDR3 length: 17 residues. Germline V CDR1 and CDR2: LNHDA, SQIVND (reference sequence). The TCR originated in a man in his forties or fifties with COVID-19, enrolled during active disease. What was sequenced was peripheral blood. The chain combines TRBV19 with TRBJ2-1; 12 bases line up with TRBD2. The CDR3 protein is CASSRQLAGGLYNEQFF. The CDR3 DNA is TGTGCCAGTAGTAGACAACTAGCGGGAGGACTATACAATGAGCAGTTCTTC.